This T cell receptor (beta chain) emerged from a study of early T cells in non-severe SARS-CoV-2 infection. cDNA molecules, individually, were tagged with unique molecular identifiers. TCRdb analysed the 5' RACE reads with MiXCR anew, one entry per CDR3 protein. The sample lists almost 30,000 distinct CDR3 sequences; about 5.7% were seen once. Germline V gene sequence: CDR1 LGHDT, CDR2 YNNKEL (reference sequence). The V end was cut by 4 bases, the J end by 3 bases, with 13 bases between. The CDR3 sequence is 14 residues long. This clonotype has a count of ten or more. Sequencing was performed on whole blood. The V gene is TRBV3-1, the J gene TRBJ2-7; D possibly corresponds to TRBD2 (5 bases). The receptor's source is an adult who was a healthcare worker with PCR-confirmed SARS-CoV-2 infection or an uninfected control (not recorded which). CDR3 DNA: TGTGCCAGCAGCCCTCGAGAGGGTGACTACGAGCAGTACTTC. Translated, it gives CASSPREGDYEQYF.